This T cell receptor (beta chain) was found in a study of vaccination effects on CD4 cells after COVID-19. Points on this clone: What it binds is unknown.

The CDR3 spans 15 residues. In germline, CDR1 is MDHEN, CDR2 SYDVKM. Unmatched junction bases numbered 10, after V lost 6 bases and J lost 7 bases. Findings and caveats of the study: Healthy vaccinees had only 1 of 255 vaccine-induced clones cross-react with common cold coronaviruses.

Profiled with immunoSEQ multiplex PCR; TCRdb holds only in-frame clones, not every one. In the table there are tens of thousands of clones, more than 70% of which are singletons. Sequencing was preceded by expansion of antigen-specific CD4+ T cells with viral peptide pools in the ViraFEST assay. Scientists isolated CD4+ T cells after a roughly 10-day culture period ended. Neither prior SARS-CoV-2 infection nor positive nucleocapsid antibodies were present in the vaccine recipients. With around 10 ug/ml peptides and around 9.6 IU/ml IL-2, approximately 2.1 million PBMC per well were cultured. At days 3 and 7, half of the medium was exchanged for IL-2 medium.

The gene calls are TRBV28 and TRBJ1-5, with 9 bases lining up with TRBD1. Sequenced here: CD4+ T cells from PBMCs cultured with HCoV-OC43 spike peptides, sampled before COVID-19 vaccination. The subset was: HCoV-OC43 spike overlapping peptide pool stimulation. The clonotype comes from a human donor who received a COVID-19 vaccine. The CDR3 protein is CASRTPTGGGQPQHF. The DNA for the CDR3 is TGTGCCAGCAGGACTCCCACAGGGGGCGGGCAGCCCCAGCATTTT.